The next 25 T cell receptor beta chains were all read from a single sample in a study of blood T cells in healthy people across ages (dated by TCRdb to 2015 to 2017). The library was produced with 5' RACE. Sequencing instrument: Illumina HiSeq 2500. A second about 6 to 11 cycle PCR used a sample-barcoded 5' primer and a J-beta primer mix. Using fastp trimming at Q25 and MiXCR clonotype assembly, TCRdb reanalyzed the public sequencing data and kept in-frame beta chains. Entries are consolidated by CDR3 protein sequence, retaining the most common genes and DNA. This sample lists about 1.1 million distinct CDR3 sequences; less than 45% were detected once. Less than 15% of the sample is in the top ten clones. Specimen: blood. These receptor sequences come from a man between 18 and 29 years old in good health.

Many counts were recorded for this clonotype. The chain couples TRBV20-1 to TRBJ2-3; 11 nucleotides match TRBD1. Looked up from germline, CDR1 is DFQATT and CDR2 is SNEGSKA (reference sequence). V shed 5 bases and J 5 bases; nucleotides not matched to a gene: 3. CDR3 size: 13 residues. CDR3 in DNA: TGCAGTGCTGGACAGGGGGCTGAAGATACGCAGTATTTT. It specifies CSAGQGAEDTQYF.

The rearrangement links TRBV5-6 to TRBJ1-2, with 8 nucleotides matching TRBD1. This CDR3 has 14 residues. V shed 4 bases, J shed 5 bases, and the junction held 7 bases outside the gene matches. The germline gives CDR1 SGHDT, CDR2 YYEEEE. CDR3 DNA: TGTGCCAGCAGCATCCGGGACAGGAAGTATGGCTACACCTTC. Its translation: CASSIRDRKYGYTF.

This clonotype has more than one count but fewer than ten. The chain links TRBV4-2 to TRBJ2-5, with D maybe TRBD1 (6 bases). There are 12 residues in the CDR3. Per the germline V gene, CDR1 is LGHNA and CDR2 is YNFKEQ. V shed 8 bases and J shed 3 bases, with 10 bases lying between them. The CDR3 nucleotides read TGTGCCAGCGGGGGCCTTAAAGAGACCCAGTACTTC. This sequence encodes CASGGLKETQYF.

The J gene is TRBJ2-7, the V gene TRBV7-2, with TRBD2 matching over 12 bases. Germline V gene sequence: CDR1 SGHTA, CDR2 FQGNSA. V was pared by 3 bases and J by 3 bases, with 3 bases of the junction left unmatched. CDR3 length: 15 residues. CDR3 sequence reads: CASSLTSGGVYEQYF. CDR3 coding DNA: TGTGCCAGCAGCTTGACTAGCGGGGGAGTCTACGAGCAGTACTTC.

The chain joins TRBV12-3 or TRBV12-4 to TRBJ1-1, with no clear D. V was cut by 6 bases and J by 7 bases, with 15 bases left in between. This CDR3 is 13 amino acids long. CDR3 DNA: TGTGCCAGCAGCCATGGTATCCGGGTTGAAGCTTTCTTT. Its protein product is CASSHGIRVEAFF.

This clonotype was seen repeatedly, ten times or more. One junction end does not reproduce the germline sequence, and a read error may be involved. J is TRBJ2-1 and V is TRBV7-2; TRBD2 agrees at 9 bases. The length of the CDR3 is 15 residues. The germline CDR1 and CDR2 sequences are SGHTA and FQGNSA. CDR3 sequence: CASSLAGPDYNEQFF. CDR3 coding DNA: TGTGCCAGCAGCCTAGCGGGGCCCGACTACAATGAGCAGTTCTTC.

The chain recombines TRBV7-2 with TRBJ2-1; D is perhaps TRBD2 (6 bases). The CDR3 has 15 amino acids. CDR1 is SGHTA, CDR2 FQGNSA, per germline. Trimming cost V 1 base and J 2 bases, with 9 bases left between them. In DNA form, the CDR3 reads TGTGCCAGCAGCTTAGTTACGGGGGCCTACAATGAGCAGTTCTTC. It codes for CASSLVTGAYNEQFF.

This clonotype was recorded a few times. The chain links TRBV6-6 to TRBJ2-5; D is uncertain. The V and J ends lost 8 bases and 1 base respectively, with 14 bases between them. The CDR3 has 14 residues. Germline V gene lookup returns CDR1 MNHNY and CDR2 SVGAGI (reference sequence). For the CDR3, the DNA is TGTGCCAGCGCCCTTGGTGGTATCCAAGAGACCCAGTACTTC. This encodes CASALGGIQETQYF.

This clonotype has ten or more counts. The rearrangement uses TRBV29-1 and TRBJ1-5, with 7 bases identical to TRBD1. The CDR3 length is 14 residues. V was clipped by 5 bases and J by 2 bases; unmatched bases: 6. In germline, CDR1 is SQVTM, CDR2 ANQGSEA. The CDR3 DNA reads as TGCAGCGTTAAAATAGGGACAGGCAATCAGCCCCAGCATTTT. Translating gives CSVKIGTGNQPQHF.

CDR3 loop: CSAFGTKETQYF. CDR3 sequence (DNA): TGCAGTGCGTTCGGCACCAAGGAGACCCAGTACTTC. This chain uses TRBV20-1 with TRBJ2-5, with no clear D. The CDR3 extends over 12 amino acids. Trimming took 6 bases from V and 5 from J, leaving 13 bases between them. Per germline, CDR1 DFQATT and CDR2 SNEGSKA (reference sequence).

This clonotype showed up just once. The chain links TRBV4-3 to TRBJ1-1, with 12 bases aligning to TRBD1. The CDR3 extends over 15 amino acids. The V gene end was trimmed by 3 bases and the J gene end by 4 bases; junction bases not matched to a gene: 3. Germline V CDR1 and CDR2: LGHNA, YSLEER. The CDR3 loop reads CASSQRGQGATEAFF. The CDR3 bases are TGCGCCAGCAGCCAGAGGGGACAGGGGGCCACTGAAGCTTTCTTT.

DNA of the CDR3: TGTGCCAGCAGCTTAAGGTCGGGTCACGGGGAGCTGTTTTTT. Translated, it gives CASSLRSGHGELFF. The chain recombines TRBV13 with TRBJ2-2; D not resolved. Germline CDR1 PRHDT, CDR2 FYEKMQ (reference sequence). The CDR3 is made up of 14 amino acids. V gave up 2 bases and J gave up 7 bases, with 11 bases separating them.

This clonotype was observed a handful of times. The rearrangement links TRBV7-2 to TRBJ2-1; TRBD1 matches at 8 bases. Germline V gene data show CDR1 as SGHTA and CDR2 as FQGNSA. CDR3 length: 15 amino acids. Trimming at V came to 2 bases and at J to 7 bases, leaving 7 bases not matched to a gene. The CDR3 is CASSLRDRGGNEQFF. CDR3 nucleotide sequence: TGTGCCAGCAGCTTACGTGACAGGGGCGGGAATGAGCAGTTCTTC. Full variable domain (remainder filled in from reference TRBV7-2 and TRBJ2-1): GAGVSQSPSNKVTEKGKDVELRCDPISGHTALYWYRQSLGQGLEFLIYFQGNSAPDKSGLPSDRFSAERTGGSVSTLTIQRTQQEDSAVYLCASSLRDRGGNEQFFGPGTRLTVL.

This clonotype came up a few times. V usage is TRBV7-2 and J usage is TRBJ2-4, with a tentative D call TRBD2 (6 bases). Germline V gene lookup returns CDR1 SGHTA and CDR2 FQGNSA. V lost 5 bases, J lost 0 bases, and 14 bases lay in between. The CDR3 has 16 amino acids. The CDR3 DNA reads TGTGCCAGCAGCCTTCCTAGCGTTGCAGCCAAAAACATTCAGTACTTC. As protein: CASSLPSVAAKNIQYF.

The chain is built from TRBV20-1 and TRBJ1-2, with D possibly TRBD1 on 5 matching bases. CDR3 size: 14 residues. The V end was cut by 7 bases, the J end by 3 bases, with 18 bases between. Germline lookup yields CDR1 DFQATT and CDR2 SNEGSKA (reference sequence). In nucleotides, the CDR3 is TGCAGTGGGGCTGGGGCAGGTCCTTACTATGGCTACACCTTC. Translated: CSGAGAGPYYGYTF.

This clonotype appeared many times. The rearrangement links TRBV20-1 to TRBJ1-6; 8 bases agree with TRBD1. The trim removed 2 bases at V and 7 bases at J, leaving 4 bases unmatched. The germline V gene has CDR1 DFQATT and CDR2 SNEGSKA (reference sequence). The CDR3 spans 14 residues. As DNA, the CDR3 is TGCAGTGCTAGACCGGGACAGGAGAATTCACCCCTCCACTTT. Its translation: CSARPGQENSPLHF.

The chain joins TRBV4-2 to TRBJ2-1; a weak D match, TRBD1 (6 bases). The CDR3 is made up of 11 amino acids. CDR1 and CDR2 from the germline V gene are LGHNA and YNFKEQ. Deletions cut 4 bases from V and 10 bases from J, with 8 bases between. CDR3 nucleotides: TGTGCCAGCAGCCTCGGGACAGAGCAGTTCTTC. Its translation: CASSLGTEQFF.

With respect to this clonotype: One base away lies a much larger clone, so this may be a sequencing read error. The genes are TRBV3-1 and TRBJ2-1; no clear D gene. The J call may be incorrect, as the DNA end agrees better with TRBJ2-7. There are 13 residues in the CDR3. CDR1 is LGHDT and CDR2 is YNNKEL in the germline V gene (reference sequence). For the CDR3, the DNA is TGTGCCAGCAGCCAAGAGACGTACAATGAGCAGTACTTC. It is translated as CASSQETYNEQYF.

A remark on this clonotype: The germline gene is not matched at one end of the junction; a read error may be the cause. V gene TRBV7-2 combines with J gene TRBJ2-1; D is uncertain. CDR3 length equals 10 residues. CDR1 SGHTA and CDR2 FQGNSA come from the germline V gene. The CDR3 sequence: CASGYIEQFF. The DNA of the CDR3 is TGTGCCAGCGGCTACATTGAGCAGTTCTTC.

CDR3 DNA: TGCGCCAGCAGCCAAACGGGACAAGGGGAGGACGAGCAGTACTTC. It encodes CASSQTGQGEDEQYF. The chain recombines TRBV4-1 with TRBJ2-7, with D perhaps assigned TRBD1 or TRBD2 (6 bases each). Looked up from germline, CDR1 is MGHRA and CDR2 is YSYEKL. Trimming removed 2 bases at V and 5 bases at J, with 16 bases between. The CDR3 runs 15 residues.

The table lists this clonotype with a count of one. The rearrangement links TRBV3-1 to TRBJ2-3; D may be TRBD1 or TRBD2 (5 bases each). Germline values: CDR1 LGHDT, CDR2 YNNKEL (reference sequence). Trimming took 2 bases from V and 6 from J, leaving 15 bases between them. The CDR3 extends over 15 amino acids. For the CDR3, the DNA is TGTGCCAGCAGCCAATCCGGGACGCCTTTGGATACGCAGTATTTT. It specifies CASSQSGTPLDTQYF.

Of note for this clonotype: A far larger clone is off by one base, so a read error is likely. V and J are TRBV7-2 and TRBJ2-1; perhaps TRBD2 as D (6 bases). This CDR3 region has 12 residues. CDR1 SGHTA and CDR2 FQGNSA come from the germline V gene. In DNA form, the CDR3 reads TGTGTCAGCAGCTTAGCGGTAGGGGAGCAGTTCTTC. Translated, it gives CVSSLAVGEQFF.

This clonotype has a handful of counts. The chain's CDR3 is CASSLVKGNYGYTF. The CDR3 DNA reads as TGTGCCAGCAGCTTGGTGAAGGGCAACTATGGCTACACCTTC. The chain links TRBV5-4 to TRBJ1-2; D gene ambiguous. V shed 0 bases and J shed 2 bases, with 8 bases lying between them. Germline assignment: CDR1 SGHNT and CDR2 YYREEE (reference sequence). This CDR3 contains 14 residues. Filled out from reference TRBV5-4 and TRBJ1-2, the complete variable domain reads ETGVTQSPTHLIKTRGQQVTLRCSSQSGHNTVSWYQQALGQGPQFIFQYYREEENGRGNFPPRFSGLQFPNYSSELNVNALELDDSALYLCASSLVKGNYGYTFGSGTRLTVV.

The V and J genes are TRBV6-5 and TRBJ1-1; TRBD1 is a possible D gene (6 bases). The CDR3 spans 15 residues. The V gene's germline CDR1 is MNHEY and CDR2 SVGAGI. V was shortened by 4 bases and J by 3 bases, with 15 bases between the two germline ends. The CDR3 coding sequence is TGTGCCAGCAGTTCCCAGACAGGAGGGGACACTGAAGCTTTCTTT. This encodes CASSSQTGGDTEAFF.

This clonotype was seen ten or more times. Germline is not matched at one junction end, which may reflect a read error. V and J are TRBV5-1 and TRBJ2-7, with 8 bases that match TRBD1. CDR1 is SGHRS and CDR2 is YFSETQ in the germline V gene. This CDR3 is 13 amino acids long. The chain's CDR3 is CASSLTGVYEQYF. The CDR3 DNA reads TGTGCCAGCAGTCTGACAGGGGTGTACGAGCAGTACTTC.